This T cell receptor beta chain emerged from a study of CXCR3-negative and CXCR3-positive naive CD8 T cells. Notes on the study in general: Hydrophobicity of TRB CDR3s was greater in CXCR3-positive naive cells than in CXCR3-negative naive cells.

About this clonotype itself: As yet, its antigen is unknown.

All TRB cDNA libraries came from 5' RACE performed with UMI labels. For each CDR3 protein, TCRdb gives one entry from its re-call of the 5' RACE reads, without DNA. Its listing shows tens of thousands of distinct CDR3 sequences. This receptor was obtained from a human donor in good health. Some clones in this sample may be carry-over from other donors' samples. Sequencing was done on a sample of naive CXCR3+ CD8+ T cells from blood. Specified subset: CD45RO-CCR7+CD27+CD95- naive CD8+ T cells expressing CXCR3 (TNR3+).

The CDR3 sequence is CASSPADSNYGYTF. The rearrangement links TRBV9 to TRBJ1-2; TCRdb lists TRBD1, though no DNA is available to test this call. In germline, CDR1 is SGDLS, CDR2 YYNGEE. The CDR3 runs to 14 residues.